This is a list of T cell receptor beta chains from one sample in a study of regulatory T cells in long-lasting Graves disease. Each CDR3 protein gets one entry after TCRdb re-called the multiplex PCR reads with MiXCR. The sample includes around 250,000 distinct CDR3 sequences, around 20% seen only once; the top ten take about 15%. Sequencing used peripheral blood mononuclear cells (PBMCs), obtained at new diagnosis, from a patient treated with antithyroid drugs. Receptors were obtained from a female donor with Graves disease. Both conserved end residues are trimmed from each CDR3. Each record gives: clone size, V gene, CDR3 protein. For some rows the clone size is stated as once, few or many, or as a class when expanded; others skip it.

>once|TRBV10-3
AISEPRGEQF
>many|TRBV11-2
ASSLGTAGSTEAF
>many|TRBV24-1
ATRGQTGNTIY
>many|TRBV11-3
ASKRGGEETQY
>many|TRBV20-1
SASGTGQIQETQY
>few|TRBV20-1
SASGMNNSPLH
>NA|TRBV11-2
ATSPQGASNEQS
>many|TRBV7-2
ASSFRDGYNSPLH
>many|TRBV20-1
SARGRAWGSSSSYEQY
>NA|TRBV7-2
ASSFLTGGSYEQY
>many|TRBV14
ASSIRQGAYNEQF
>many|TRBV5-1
ASSLFVAWETQY
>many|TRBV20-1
SARGSRTNEKLF
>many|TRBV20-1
SASRRAVSH
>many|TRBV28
ASSLGTANYYGYT
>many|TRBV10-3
AISEKATTDTQY
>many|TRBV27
ASSSDLWAKNTEAF
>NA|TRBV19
ASIATVTTNEKLF
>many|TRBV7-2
ASRQGADTGELF
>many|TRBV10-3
AISDPTNEQF
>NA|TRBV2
ASSDTGGLDTQY
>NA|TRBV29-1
SVVPSPAQGGILHEQY
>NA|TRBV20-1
SASLRGAKYEQY
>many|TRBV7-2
ASSLSRTSLVETQY